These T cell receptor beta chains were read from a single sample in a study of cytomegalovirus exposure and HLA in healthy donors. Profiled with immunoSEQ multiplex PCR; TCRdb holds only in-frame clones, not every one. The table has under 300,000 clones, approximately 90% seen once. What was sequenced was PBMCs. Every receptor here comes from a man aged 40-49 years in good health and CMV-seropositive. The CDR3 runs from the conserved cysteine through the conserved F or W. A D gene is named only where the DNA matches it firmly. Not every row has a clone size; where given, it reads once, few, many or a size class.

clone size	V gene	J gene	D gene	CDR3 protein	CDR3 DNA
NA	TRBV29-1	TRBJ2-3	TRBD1	CSVEGDRGTDTQYF	TGCAGCGTTGAAGGGGACAGGGGCACAGATACGCAGTATTTT
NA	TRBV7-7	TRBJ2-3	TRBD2	CASSLAAGADTQYF	TGTGCTAGCAGCTTAGCAGCGGGAGCAGATACGCAGTATTTT
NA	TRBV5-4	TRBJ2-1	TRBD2	CASKLAGAHNEQFF	TGTGCCAGCAAGCTAGCGGGAGCCCACAATGAGCAGTTCTTC
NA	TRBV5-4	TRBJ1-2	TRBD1	CASSTDPDRDNYGYTF	TGTGCCAGCAGCACTGACCCGGACAGGGATAACTATGGCTACACCTTC
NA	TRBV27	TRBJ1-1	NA	CASSLAYREGIAFF	TGTGCCAGCAGTTTAGCCTACAGGGAGGGGATAGCTTTCTTT
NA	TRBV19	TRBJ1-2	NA	CASSISREGYGYTF	TGTGCCAGTAGTATATCCAGGGAAGGCTATGGCTACACCTTC
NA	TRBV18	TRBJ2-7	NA	CASSPSDEQYF	TGTGCCAGCTCACCTTCGGACGAGCAGTACTTC
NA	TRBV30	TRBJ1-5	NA	CAWTRGEGQPQHF	TGTGCCTGGACCCGGGGGGAGGGTCAGCCCCAGCATTTT
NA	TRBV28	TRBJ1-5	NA	CASSFAAGRRDQPQHF	TGTGCCAGCAGTTTTGCCGCGGGCAGGAGAGATCAGCCCCAGCATTTT
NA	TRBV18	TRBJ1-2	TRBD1	CASSPLDRPPNYGYTF	TGTGCCAGCTCACCACTGGACAGGCCACCTAACTATGGCTACACCTTC
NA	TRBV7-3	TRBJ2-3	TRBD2	CASSISGRGDTQYF	TGTGCCAGCAGCATTAGCGGGAGGGGTGATACGCAGTATTTT
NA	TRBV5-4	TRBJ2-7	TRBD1	CASSLKGVTGSYEQYF	TGTGCCAGCAGCTTGAAGGGTGTGACAGGGTCCTACGAGCAGTACTTC
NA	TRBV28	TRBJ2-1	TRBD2	CASSLLAGSYNEQFF	TGTGCCAGCAGTCTCCTAGCGGGTTCCTACAATGAGCAGTTCTTC
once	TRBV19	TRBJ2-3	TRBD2	CASTHWASGGTDTQYF	TGTGCCAGTACCCATTGGGCTAGCGGGGGCACAGATACGCAGTATTTT
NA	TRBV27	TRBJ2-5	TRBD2	CASSLRTSEETQYF	TGTGCCAGCAGTTTACGGACTAGCGAAGAGACCCAGTACTTC
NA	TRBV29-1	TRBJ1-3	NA	CSVALGGPENTIYF	TGCAGCGTTGCTTTGGGGGGGCCCGAAAACACCATATATTTT
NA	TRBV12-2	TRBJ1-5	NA	CASRLEEGNQPQHF	TGTGCAAGTCGCTTAGAGGAGGGCAATCAGCCCCAGCATTTT
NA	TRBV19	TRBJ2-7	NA	CASSIDSLVYEQYF	TGTGCCAGTAGTATCGACTCGCTAGTCTACGAGCAGTACTTC
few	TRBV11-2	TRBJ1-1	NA	CASSLYLTEAFF	TGTGCCAGCAGCCTCTATTTAACTGAAGCTTTCTTT
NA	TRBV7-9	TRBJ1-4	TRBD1	CASSGLDRVPPNEKLFF	TGTGCCAGCAGCGGGCTAGACAGGGTCCCTCCCAATGAAAAACTGTTTTTT
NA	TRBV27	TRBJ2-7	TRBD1	CASSLLSSQGAPYEQYF	TGTGCCAGCAGTTTACTTAGCTCACAGGGGGCCCCTTACGAGCAGTACTTC
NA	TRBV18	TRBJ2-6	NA	CASSPNVGSGANVLTF	TGTGCCAGCTCACCAAATGTCGGTTCTGGGGCCAACGTCCTGACTTTC
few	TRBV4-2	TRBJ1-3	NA	CASTSGEGSSGNTIYF	TGTGCCAGCACCTCAGGGGAGGGATCCTCTGGAAACACCATATATTTT
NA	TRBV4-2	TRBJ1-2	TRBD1	CASSQVGQGDSTF	TGTGCCAGCAGCCAAGTGGGACAGGGTGACAGCACCTTC
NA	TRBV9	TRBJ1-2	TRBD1	CASSVMDRDYGYTF	TGTGCCAGCAGCGTAATGGACAGGGACTATGGCTACACCTTC
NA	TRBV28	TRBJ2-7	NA	CASSLQGYEQYF	TGTGCCAGCAGTCTACAGGGATACGAGCAGTACTTC
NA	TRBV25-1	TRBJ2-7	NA	CASSESWVDSFDYEQYF	TGTGCCAGCAGTGAATCTTGGGTGGACAGTTTCGACTACGAGCAGTACTTC
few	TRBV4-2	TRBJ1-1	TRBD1	CASSQPGQGDTEAFF	TGTGCCAGCAGCCAACCCGGACAGGGGGACACTGAAGCTTTCTTT
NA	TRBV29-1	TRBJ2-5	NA	CSVDAGQETQYF	TGCAGCGTTGATGCCGGGCAAGAGACCCAGTACTTC
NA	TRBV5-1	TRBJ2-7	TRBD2	CASSEKGTSTEQYF	TGCGCCAGCAGCGAAAAGGGGACTAGCACCGAGCAGTACTTC
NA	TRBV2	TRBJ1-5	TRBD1	CASRSGGNQPQHF	TGTGCCAGCAGATCAGGGGGAAATCAGCCCCAGCATTTT
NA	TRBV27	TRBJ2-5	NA	CASSLEPAGTQYF	TGTGCCAGCAGTCTAGAGCCGGCCGGGACCCAGTACTTC
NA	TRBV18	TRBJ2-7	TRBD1	CASSHPGQTYYEQYF	TGTGCCAGCTCACACCCGGGACAGACATACTACGAGCAGTACTTC
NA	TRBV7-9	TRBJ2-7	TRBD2	CASSSTTGRAFYEQYF	TGTGCCAGCAGCTCTACTACCGGGAGGGCCTTTTACGAGCAGTACTTC
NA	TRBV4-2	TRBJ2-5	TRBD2	CASSQDRPTSGSWETQYF	TGTGCCAGCAGCCAAGATCGGCCGACTAGCGGGAGTTGGGAGACCCAGTACTTC
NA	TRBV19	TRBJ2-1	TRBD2	CASSVDILAGEGDEQFF	TGTGCCAGTAGCGTCGACATACTAGCGGGGGAGGGGGATGAGCAGTTCTTC
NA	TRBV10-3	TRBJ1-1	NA	CAIGQNTEAFF	TGTGCCATAGGACAGAACACTGAAGCTTTCTTT
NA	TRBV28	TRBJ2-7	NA	CASSSRGKGYEQYF	TGTGCCAGCAGTTCCAGAGGGAAGGGCTACGAGCAGTACTTC
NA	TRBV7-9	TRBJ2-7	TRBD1	CASSHPGTELSYEQYF	TGTGCCAGCAGCCACCCCGGGACAGAACTTTCCTACGAGCAGTACTTC
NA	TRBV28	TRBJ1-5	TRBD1	CASKQSRGLDQPQHF	TGTGCCAGCAAACAATCCAGGGGGCTGGATCAGCCCCAGCATTTT
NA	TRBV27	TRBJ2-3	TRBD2	CASSLALATSTDTQYF	TGTGCCAGCAGTTTAGCACTAGCGACTAGCACAGATACGCAGTATTTT
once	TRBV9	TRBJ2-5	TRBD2	CASSGLAGGPGGQETQYF	TGTGCCAGCAGCGGACTAGCGGGAGGGCCGGGCGGCCAAGAGACCCAGTACTTC
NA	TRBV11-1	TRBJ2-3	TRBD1	CASSLGQKDTDTQYF	TGTGCCAGCAGCTTGGGACAGAAGGACACAGATACGCAGTATTTT
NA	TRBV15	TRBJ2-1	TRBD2	CATSPSGRYSYNEQFF	TGTGCCACCAGCCCTAGCGGGAGGTACTCCTACAATGAGCAGTTCTTC
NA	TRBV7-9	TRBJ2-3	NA	CASSLQGFEDTQYF	TGTGCCAGCAGTCTACAGGGATTTGAAGATACGCAGTATTTT
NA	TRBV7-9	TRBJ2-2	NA	CASSSVERANTGELFF	TGTGCCAGCAGCTCCGTTGAGCGGGCAAACACCGGGGAGCTGTTTTTT
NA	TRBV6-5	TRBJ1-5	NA	CASSFRNQPQHF	TGTGCCAGCAGTTTCCGTAATCAGCCCCAGCATTTT
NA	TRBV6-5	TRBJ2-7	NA	CASARGAPYEQYF	TGTGCCAGCGCCCGGGGGGCCCCCTACGAGCAGTACTTC
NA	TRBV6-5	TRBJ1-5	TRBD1	CASSDRAGNQPQHF	TGTGCCAGCAGTGACAGGGCGGGCAATCAGCCCCAGCATTTT
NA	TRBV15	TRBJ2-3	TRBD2	CATSRDRGGWGLAGEGPDTQYF	TGTGCCACCAGCAGAGATCGGGGTGGGTGGGGGCTAGCGGGAGAAGGGCCAGATACGCAGTATTTT
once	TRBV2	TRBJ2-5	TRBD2	CASSEITSGSRETQYF	TGTGCCAGCAGTGAAATCACTAGCGGGAGTAGGGAGACCCAGTACTTC
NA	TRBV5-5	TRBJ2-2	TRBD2	CASSPPSGSSTGELFF	TGTGCCAGCAGCCCTCCTAGCGGGAGTTCCACCGGGGAGCTGTTTTTT
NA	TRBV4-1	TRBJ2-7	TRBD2	CASSQAPSGYEQYF	TGCGCCAGCAGCCAAGCCCCTAGCGGCTACGAGCAGTACTTC
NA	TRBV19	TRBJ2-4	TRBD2	CASSPQRDAKNIQYF	TGTGCCAGTAGTCCCCAGCGGGATGCCAAAAACATTCAGTACTTC
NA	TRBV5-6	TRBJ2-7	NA	CASSLEYNPYEQYF	TGTGCCAGCAGCTTGGAGTACAACCCTTACGAGCAGTACTTC